The 4 T cell receptor beta chains given below trace back to one sample, sequenced in a study of graft-versus-host responses after intestinal transplantation. TCRdb keeps only in-frame clones here, not all; method: immunoSEQ multiplex PCR. The data show over 10,000 clones, with 84% seen just once and around 23% held by the top ten. The sequenced sample was PBMCs, obtained after intestinal transplantation. These receptor sequences come from a human patient who received an intestinal transplant, so some T cells may come from the graft donor.

This clone has just a few counts. This chain joins TRBV29-1 and TRBJ1-2, with D maybe TRBD1 (5 bases). Germline V gene lookup returns CDR1 SQVTM and CDR2 ANQGSEA. Trimming pared 0 bases from V and 4 bases from J, leaving 15 bases between. The CDR3 sequence is 15 residues long. Here the CDR3 DNA reads TGCAGCGTTGAAGATGGGAACAGGTTGGGCTATGGCTACACCTTC. Translating it yields CSVEDGNRLGYGYTF.

The V gene is TRBV28, the J gene TRBJ1-3; no clear D gene. V gave up 4 bases and J gave up 0 bases, with 7 bases separating them. Germline V lookup: CDR1 MDHEN, CDR2 SYDVKM. The CDR3 runs 14 residues. This CDR3 reads CASSWGDSGNTIYF. CDR3 DNA: TGTGCCAGCAGTTGGGGAGACTCTGGAAACACCATATATTTT.

The chain employs TRBV4-1 and TRBJ2-7; tentatively, D is TRBD2 (5 bases). Germline V gene sequence: CDR1 MGHRA, CDR2 YSYEKL. This CDR3 region has 13 residues. V dropped 1 base and J dropped 4 bases, with 8 bases sitting between them. CDR3 amino acids: CASSQGTQYEQYF. CDR3 nucleotides: TGCGCCAGCAGCCAAGGGACTCAGTACGAGCAGTACTTC.

The chain combines TRBV5-1 with TRBJ2-7; 7 bases match TRBD1. Germline-derived CDR1 and CDR2 are SGHRS and YFSETQ. V gave up 5 bases and J gave up 3 bases; unmatched junction bases: 11. The CDR3 consists of 15 residues. CDR3 amino acids: CASRPGTAINYEQYF. CDR3 nucleotide sequence: TGCGCCAGCAGACCGGGGACAGCGATAAACTACGAGCAGTACTTC.